The 28 T cell receptor beta chains below come from one sample, sequenced in a study of beta chain features in type 1 diabetes. What was sequenced were expressed TCRB transcripts, since all of the isolated RNA had been reverse transcribed. Clones were read by immunoSEQ multiplex PCR, and TCRdb kept only the in-frame ones, dropping some. The repertoire holds 35,000 to 45,000 clones, with 55% to 70% as singletons. The sequenced material came from Tregs from blood. The source is a woman under 40 in good health.

The chain combines TRBV7-2 with TRBJ2-1; 15 bases agree with TRBD2. Germline lookup yields CDR1 SGHTA and CDR2 FQGNSA. This CDR3 comprises 18 residues. Trimming cost V 5 bases and J 4 bases; bases outside gene matches: 9. The CDR3 DNA follows: TGTGCCAGCAGCACCCCCGGACTAGCGGGAGGGGGTTACAATGAGCAGTTCTTC. This encodes CASSTPGLAGGGYNEQFF.

The chain is built from TRBV4-1 and TRBJ2-1; TRBD2 matches at 9 bases. CDR1 and CDR2 from the germline V gene are MGHRA and YSYEKL. Trimming cost V 1 base and J 0 bases; bases outside gene matches: 16. The CDR3 runs 21 residues. CDR3 loop: CASSQVVSSGRRRSSYNEQFF. DNA for the CDR3: TGCGCCAGCAGCCAAGTGGTATCCAGCGGGAGGCGTCGGAGCTCCTACAATGAGCAGTTCTTC.

This clone was counted between two and nine times. V is TRBV30 and J is TRBJ1-5, with D perhaps TRBD1 (5 bases). CDR1 and CDR2 from the germline V gene are GTSNPN and SVGIG (reference sequence). The length of the CDR3 is 13 residues. Trimming removed 2 bases from V and 5 bases from J, with 10 bases in between. CDR3 region: CAWSFGGDQPQHF. CDR3 sequence (DNA): TGTGCCTGGAGTTTTGGGGGGGATCAGCCCCAGCATTTT.

This clone was counted a few times. This sequence joins TRBV7-2 and TRBJ2-7; 14 positions match TRBD2. The CDR3 has 15 residues. The junction had 6 bases not matched to a gene; V was cut back by 5 bases and J by 6 bases. The germline V gene encodes CDR1 SGHTA and CDR2 FQGNSA. CDR3 DNA: TGTGCCAGCAGCACTCGACTAGCGGGAGGGTCCGAGCAGTACTTC. Translated, it gives CASSTRLAGGSEQYF.

The V and J genes are TRBV18 and TRBJ1-2, with 9 bases identical to TRBD1. The CDR3 is made up of 14 amino acids. The V segment lost 3 bases and the J segment 4 bases; nucleotides outside the gene matches: 3. Per the germline V gene, CDR1 is KGHSH and CDR2 is LQKENI. The CDR3 DNA is TGTGCCAGCTCACCGGGACAGGGATTCTATGGCTACACCTTC. This encodes CASSPGQGFYGYTF.

The rearrangement links TRBV19 to TRBJ1-3; a possible D gene is TRBD1 (6 bases). Trimming removed 5 bases at V and 0 bases at J, with 14 bases between. This CDR3 has 16 amino acids. Germline CDR1 is LNHDA and CDR2 is SQIVND (reference sequence). CDR3 sequence: CASSRAGADSGNTIYF. The CDR3 region has the DNA TGTGCCAGTAGTCGAGCAGGGGCCGACTCTGGAAACACCATATATTTT.

The gene calls are TRBV29-1 and TRBJ2-1; 12 positions agree with TRBD2. Germline trimming cut 7 bases from V and 7 bases from J; bases unmatched to any gene: 20. The CDR3 length is 18 residues. Germline V gives CDR1 SQVTM, CDR2 ANQGSEA. The CDR3 DNA follows: TGCAGCGCTCGGACAGGGACACTAGCGGGAGGAGGGTTAAATGAGCAGTTCTTC. It encodes CSARTGTLAGGGLNEQFF.

This clone appeared a few times. The genes are TRBV5-1 and TRBJ2-2, with D maybe TRBD2 (5 bases). Trimming cost V 0 bases and J 0 bases, with 12 bases left between them. CDR1 is SGHRS, CDR2 YFSETQ, per germline. This CDR3 has 17 amino acids. The CDR3 loop is CASSLGPNSANTGELFF. The DNA for the CDR3 is TGCGCCAGCAGCTTGGGACCAAATAGCGCGAACACCGGGGAGCTGTTTTTT.

The rearrangement uses TRBV11-3 and TRBJ2-1; possible D gene TRBD2, 8 bases. The CDR3 length is 16 residues. Germline V gene sequence: CDR1 SGHNT, CDR2 YENEEA. V lost 5 bases and J lost 2, with 16 bases in between. CDR3 nucleotide sequence: TGTGCCAGCAGCCGGGGGGGGCAGGGGGCCTACAATGAGCAGTTCTTC. Protein sequence: CASSRGGQGAYNEQFF.

The rearrangement uses TRBV29-1 and TRBJ2-1; a possible D gene is TRBD1 (5 bases). The germline CDR1 and CDR2 sequences are SQVTM and ANQGSEA. V lost 7 bases to trimming and J lost 0 bases, with 13 bases between them. The CDR3 extends over 14 amino acids. In DNA, the CDR3 is TGCAGCGCCGCAAGGGGTCCCTCCTACAATGAGCAGTTCTTC. Translated, it gives CSAARGPSYNEQFF.

This rearrangement joins TRBV7-2 to TRBJ1-2, with a tentative D call TRBD1 (5 bases). Germline assignment: CDR1 SGHTA and CDR2 FQGNSA. The CDR3 runs 17 residues. Between the trimmed V and J ends, which lost 1 base and 4 bases, there was a span of 19 bases. CDR3 nucleotides: TGTGCCAGCAGCTTAGATACCCTTAGGACAATAAGCTATGGCTACACCTTC. Amino acids: CASSLDTLRTISYGYTF.

This chain connects TRBV28 to TRBJ1-2; D gene ambiguous. CDR3 length: 15 residues. With 7 bases removed from V and 4 bases from J, the gap between germline ends came to 19 bases. CDR1 is MDHEN and CDR2 is SYDVKM in the germline V gene. The CDR3 reads CASKWSIFRGYGYTF. In nucleotides, the CDR3 is TGTGCCAGCAAGTGGTCGATTTTCCGAGGCTATGGCTACACCTTC.

This clone is a singleton in its sample. This chain uses TRBV7-2 with TRBJ2-1; 7 bases map to TRBD2. CDR3 size: 12 residues. V shed 1 base and J 15 bases; nucleotides not matched to a gene: 6. Germline V gene lookup returns CDR1 SGHTA and CDR2 FQGNSA. In nucleotides, the CDR3 is TGTGCCAGCAGCTTAGTTCGGGACTATAGGTTCTTC. Protein sequence: CASSLVRDYRFF.

This clone has just a few counts. V is TRBV7-9 and J is TRBJ2-1, with TRBD2 identical over 8 bases. V was pared by 4 bases and J by 5 bases, with 7 bases of the junction left unmatched. The germline CDR1 and CDR2 sequences are SEHNR and FQNEAQ (reference sequence). The CDR3 loop spans 15 amino acids. The CDR3 region is CASSSRLAPNNEQFF. CDR3 coding DNA: TGTGCCAGCAGCTCCAGACTAGCGCCAAACAATGAGCAGTTCTTC.

This clone was seen only once. The chain uses TRBV30 and TRBJ2-3; a possible D gene is TRBD1 (6 bases). CDR3 length: 14 amino acids. CDR1 is GTSNPN, CDR2 SVGIG, per germline (reference sequence). V was cut by 3 bases and J by 2 bases, with 12 bases left in between. CDR3 amino acids: CAWRPGHPTDTQYF. Here the CDR3 DNA reads TGTGCCTGGAGACCGGGACACCCCACAGATACGCAGTATTTT.

The chain combines TRBV4-3 with TRBJ2-1; a weak D match, TRBD2 (6 bases). V lost 9 bases, J lost 4 bases, and 19 bases lay in between. CDR3 length: 15 residues. Germline CDR1 reads LGHNA; CDR2 reads YSLEER. The CDR3 sequence is CASSAGTLLYNEQFF. CDR3 sequence (DNA): TGCGCCAGTTCCGCCGGGACTTTGCTTTACAATGAGCAGTTCTTC.

The chain carries TRBV4-3 and TRBJ2-2; D uncertain. This CDR3 spans 14 amino acids. The ends were cut back, 0 bases at V and 15 bases at J, with 17 bases in the middle. Germline CDR1 reads LGHNA; CDR2 reads YSLEER. For the CDR3, the DNA is TGCGCCAGCAGCCAAGATTATGCGGCGGCCGGTTTGTTTTTT. Translation gives CASSQDYAAAGLFF.

The chain is built from TRBV19 and TRBJ1-5; TRBD1 is a possible D gene (5 bases). The CDR3 sequence is 13 residues long. The ends were cut back, 6 bases at V and 5 bases at J, with 11 bases in the middle. Germline CDR1 is LNHDA and CDR2 is SQIVND (reference sequence). CDR3: CASRVAGDQPQHF. The CDR3 DNA is TGTGCCAGTAGGGTTGCGGGGGATCAGCCCCAGCATTTT. Together with reference TRBV19 and TRBJ1-5, the CDR3 gives the full variable domain: DGGITQSPKYLFRKEGQNVTLSCEQNLNHDAMYWYRQDPGQGLRLIYYSQIVNDFQKGDIAEGYSVSREKKESFPLTVTSAQKNPTAFYLCASRVAGDQPQHFGDGTRLSIL.

The gene calls are TRBV9 and TRBJ2-7, with D possibly matching TRBD1 (6 bases). Per the germline V gene, CDR1 is SGDLS and CDR2 is YYNGEE. The CDR3 totals 16 residues. V was trimmed by 4 bases and J by 5 bases, leaving 22 bases between them. CDR3 coding DNA: TGTGCCAGCAGCTCCCGGACCGGGACATACCAGGACGAGCAGTACTTC. It codes for CASSSRTGTYQDEQYF. Based on the CDR3 plus reference TRBV9 and TRBJ2-7, the full variable domain is DSGVTQTPKHLITATGQRVTLRCSPRSGDLSVYWYQQSLDQGLQFLIQYYNGEERAKGNILERFSAQQFPDLHSELNLSSLELGDSALYFCASSSRTGTYQDEQYFGPGTRLTVT.

The chain has TRBV5-5 and TRBJ1-3; the D gene is possibly TRBD1 (5 bases). The V gene's germline CDR1 is SGHKS and CDR2 YYEKEE (reference sequence). Trimming cost V 3 bases and J 2 bases, with 12 bases left between them. This CDR3 has 15 amino acids. CDR3 coding DNA: TGTGCCAGCAGCTCCTCAGGGAATCCTGGAAACACCATATATTTT. Its protein product is CASSSSGNPGNTIYF.

The chain couples TRBV6-6 to TRBJ1-1; the match to TRBD1 covers 7 bases. The germline V gene has CDR1 MNHNY and CDR2 SVGAGI (reference sequence). This CDR3 is built from 14 residues. Germline trimming cut 2 bases from V and 8 bases from J; bases unmatched to any gene: 8. The chain's CDR3 is CASSYPPQGQEAFF. DNA of the CDR3: TGTGCCAGCAGTTACCCCCCACAGGGGCAGGAAGCTTTCTTT.

This clone was seen only a few times. The J gene is TRBJ2-6, the V gene TRBV7-2; possible D gene TRBD2, 5 bases. This CDR3 contains 17 residues. The V gene's germline CDR1 is SGHTA and CDR2 FQGNSA. V was shortened by 5 bases and J by 1 base, with 15 bases between the two germline ends. CDR3 sequence (DNA): TGTGCCAGCAGCACCCGGAGGTCGAAGTCTGGGGCCAACGTCCTGACTTTC. The encoded protein is CASSTRRSKSGANVLTF.

Remarks on this clone: A junction end diverges from the germline sequence, so it may reflect a read error. The chain is built from TRBV7-7 and TRBJ2-1; D might be TRBD2 (5 bases). This CDR3 has 15 residues. Germline loops: CDR1 SSHAT, CDR2 FNYEAQ (reference sequence). In DNA, the CDR3 is TGTGCTAGCAGCTCCGGGAATAGCGCCTACAATGAGCAGTTCTTC. Amino acid sequence: CASSSGNSAYNEQFF.

The rearrangement joins TRBV6-4 to TRBJ2-2; 9 nucleotides match TRBD2. CDR3 length: 15 amino acids. V was pared by 6 bases and J by 5 bases, with 7 bases of the junction left unmatched. Looked up from germline, CDR1 is MRHNA and CDR2 is SNTAGT. CDR3 sequence (DNA): TGTGCCAGCAGACGGGCTAGCGGGACTACCGGGGAGCTGTTTTTT. This sequence encodes CASRRASGTTGELFF.

The chain links TRBV5-6 to TRBJ2-1, with TRBD2 identical over 8 bases. The V segment lost 6 bases and the J segment 7 bases; nucleotides outside the gene matches: 15. This CDR3 spans 16 amino acids. Germline V gene lookup returns CDR1 SGHDT and CDR2 YYEEEE. The CDR3 DNA reads as TGTGCCAGCAACTACAGGGTCGCGGGAGGATTGAATGAGCAGTTCTTC. It is translated as CASNYRVAGGLNEQFF.

The CDR3 sequence: CSVGLVNEQFF. The CDR3 DNA sequence: TGCAGCGTTGGCTTAGTCAATGAGCAGTTCTTC. This sequence joins TRBV29-1 and TRBJ2-1; D not resolved. The germline gives CDR1 SQVTM, CDR2 ANQGSEA. V was trimmed by 4 bases and J by 6 bases, leaving 7 bases between them. This CDR3 is 11 amino acids long.

This chain connects TRBV28 to TRBJ2-5; D might be TRBD2 (7 bases). Between the trimmed V and J ends, which lost 6 bases and 2 bases, there was a span of 16 bases. The germline gives CDR1 MDHEN, CDR2 SYDVKM. The CDR3 totals 15 residues. The DNA for the CDR3 is TGTGCCAGCAGCTTGGGGGCTAGCGGACAAGAGACCCAGTACTTC. Protein: CASSLGASGQETQYF.

This chain links TRBV4-3 with TRBJ2-3, with 10 bases that match TRBD1. The CDR3 is 15 residues long. J was trimmed by 0 bases and V by 3 bases; bases with no gene match: 0. Germline V gene sequence: CDR1 LGHNA, CDR2 YSLEER. CDR3 sequence reads: CASSQGQGSTDTQYF. Written as DNA, the CDR3 is TGCGCCAGCAGCCAGGGACAGGGGAGCACAGATACGCAGTATTTT.